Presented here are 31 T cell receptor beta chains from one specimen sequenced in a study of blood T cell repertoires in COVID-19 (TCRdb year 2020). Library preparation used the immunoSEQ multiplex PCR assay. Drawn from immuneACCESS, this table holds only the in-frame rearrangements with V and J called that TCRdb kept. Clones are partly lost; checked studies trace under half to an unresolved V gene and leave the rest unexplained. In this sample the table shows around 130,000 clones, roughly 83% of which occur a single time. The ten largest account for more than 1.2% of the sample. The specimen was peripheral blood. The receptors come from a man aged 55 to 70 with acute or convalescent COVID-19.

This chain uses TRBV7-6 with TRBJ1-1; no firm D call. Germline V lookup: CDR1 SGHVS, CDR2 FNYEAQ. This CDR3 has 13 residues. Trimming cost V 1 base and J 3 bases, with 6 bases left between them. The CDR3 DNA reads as TGTGCCAGCAGCTTAGGCAGATACACTGAAGCTTTCTTT. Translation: CASSLGRYTEAFF.

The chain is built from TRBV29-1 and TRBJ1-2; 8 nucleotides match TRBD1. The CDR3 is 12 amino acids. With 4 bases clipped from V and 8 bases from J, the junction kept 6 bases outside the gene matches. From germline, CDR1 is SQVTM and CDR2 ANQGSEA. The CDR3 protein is CSVVTTGVGYTF. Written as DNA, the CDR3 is TGCAGCGTTGTTACGACAGGGGTCGGCTACACCTTC. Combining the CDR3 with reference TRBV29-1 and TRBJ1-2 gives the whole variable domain SAVISQKPSRDICQRGTSLTIQCQVDSQVTMMFWYRQQPGQSLTLIATANQGSEATYESGFVIDKFPISRPNLTFSTLTVSNMSPEDSSIYLCSVVTTGVGYTFGSGTRLTVV.

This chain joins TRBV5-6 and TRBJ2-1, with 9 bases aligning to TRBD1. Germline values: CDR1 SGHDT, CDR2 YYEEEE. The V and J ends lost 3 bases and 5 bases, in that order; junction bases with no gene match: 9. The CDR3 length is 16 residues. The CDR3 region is CASSWGTGSGDNEQFF. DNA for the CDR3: TGTGCCAGCAGCTGGGGGACAGGGTCGGGTGACAATGAGCAGTTCTTC.

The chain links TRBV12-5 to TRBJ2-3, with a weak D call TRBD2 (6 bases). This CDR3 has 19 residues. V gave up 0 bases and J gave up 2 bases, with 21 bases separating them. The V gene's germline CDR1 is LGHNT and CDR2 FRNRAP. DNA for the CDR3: TGTGCTAGTGGTTTGGTGTCTGCCCTTAGCGGACAAACCACAGATACGCAGTATTTT. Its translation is CASGLVSALSGQTTDTQYF.

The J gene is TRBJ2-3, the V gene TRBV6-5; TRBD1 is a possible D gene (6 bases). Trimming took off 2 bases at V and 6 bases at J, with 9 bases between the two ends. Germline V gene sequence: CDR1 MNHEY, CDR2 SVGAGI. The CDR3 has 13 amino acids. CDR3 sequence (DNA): TGTGCCAGCAGTTACGGGACAACGGATACGCAGTATTTT. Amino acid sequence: CASSYGTTDTQYF.

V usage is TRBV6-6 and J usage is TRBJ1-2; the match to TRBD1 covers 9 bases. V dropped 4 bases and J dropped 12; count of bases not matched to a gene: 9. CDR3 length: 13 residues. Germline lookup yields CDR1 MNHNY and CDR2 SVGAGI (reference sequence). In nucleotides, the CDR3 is TGTGCCAGCAGTTTAACGGGACAGGGTTGGGACACCTTC. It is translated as CASSLTGQGWDTF.

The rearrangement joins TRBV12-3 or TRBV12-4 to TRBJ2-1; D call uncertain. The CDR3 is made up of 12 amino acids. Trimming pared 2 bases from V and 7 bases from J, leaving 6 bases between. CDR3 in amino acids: CASSLSENEQFF. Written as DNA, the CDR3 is TGTGCCAGCAGTTTATCAGAAAATGAGCAGTTCTTC.

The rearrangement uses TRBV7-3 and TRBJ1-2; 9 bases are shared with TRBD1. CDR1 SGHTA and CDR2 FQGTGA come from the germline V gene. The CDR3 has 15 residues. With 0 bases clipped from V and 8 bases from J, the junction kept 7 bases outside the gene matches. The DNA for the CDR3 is TGTGCCAGCAGCTTAACCCCGGACAGGGGTCCCGGCTACACCTTC. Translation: CASSLTPDRGPGYTF.

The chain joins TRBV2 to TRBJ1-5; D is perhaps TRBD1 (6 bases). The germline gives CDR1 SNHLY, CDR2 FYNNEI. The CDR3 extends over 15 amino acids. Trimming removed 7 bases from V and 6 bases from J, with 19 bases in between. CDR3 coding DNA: TGTGCCAGCACAGCAGAGGGGGGGGAGGCTCAGCCCCAGCATTTT. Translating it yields CASTAEGGEAQPQHF.

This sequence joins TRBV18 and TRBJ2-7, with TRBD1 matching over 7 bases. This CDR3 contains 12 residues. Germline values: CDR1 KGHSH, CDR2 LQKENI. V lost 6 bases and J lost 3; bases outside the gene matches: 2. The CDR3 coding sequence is TGTGCCAGCTCCCGGGACAGCTACGAGCAGTACTTC. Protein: CASSRDSYEQYF.

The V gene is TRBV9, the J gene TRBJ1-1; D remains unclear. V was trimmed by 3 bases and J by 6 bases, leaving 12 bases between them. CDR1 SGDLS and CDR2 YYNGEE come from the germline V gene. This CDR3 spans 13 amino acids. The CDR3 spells CASSARQDAEAFF. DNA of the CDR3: TGTGCCAGCAGCGCAAGACAAGACGCTGAAGCTTTCTTT.

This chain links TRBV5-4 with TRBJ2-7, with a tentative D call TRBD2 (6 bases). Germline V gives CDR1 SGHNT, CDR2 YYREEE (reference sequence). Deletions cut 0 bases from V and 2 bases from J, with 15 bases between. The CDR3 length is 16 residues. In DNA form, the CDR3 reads TGTGCCAGCAGCTTGGACCCCGGAGGGACCGCCTACGAGCAGTACTTC. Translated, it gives CASSLDPGGTAYEQYF.

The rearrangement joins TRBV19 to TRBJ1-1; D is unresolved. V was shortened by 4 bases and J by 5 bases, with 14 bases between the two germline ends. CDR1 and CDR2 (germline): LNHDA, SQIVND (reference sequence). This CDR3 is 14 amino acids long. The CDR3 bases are TGTGCCAGTAGTAGTATACGGCGAGGAACTGAAGCTTTCTTT. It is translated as CASSSIRRGTEAFF.

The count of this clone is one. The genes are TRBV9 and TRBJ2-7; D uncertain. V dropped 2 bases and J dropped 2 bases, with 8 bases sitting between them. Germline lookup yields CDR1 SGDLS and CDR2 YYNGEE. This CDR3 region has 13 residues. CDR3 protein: CASSVDWAYEQYF. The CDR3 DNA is TGTGCCAGCAGCGTCGACTGGGCCTACGAGCAGTACTTC.

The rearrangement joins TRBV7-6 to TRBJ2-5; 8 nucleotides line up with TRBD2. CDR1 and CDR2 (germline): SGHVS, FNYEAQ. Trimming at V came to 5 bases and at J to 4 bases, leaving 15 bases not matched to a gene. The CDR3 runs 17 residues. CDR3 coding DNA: TGTGCCAGCAGCCCTTACCCGAGGCGGGGGGCAGGAGAGACCCAGTACTTC. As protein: CASSPYPRRGAGETQYF.

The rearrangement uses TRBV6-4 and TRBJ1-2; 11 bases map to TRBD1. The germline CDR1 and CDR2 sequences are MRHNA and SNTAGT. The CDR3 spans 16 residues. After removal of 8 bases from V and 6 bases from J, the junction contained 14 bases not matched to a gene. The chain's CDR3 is CASRTDLGQGEDGYTF. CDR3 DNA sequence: TGTGCCAGCCGTACGGACCTGGGACAGGGGGAGGATGGCTACACCTTC.

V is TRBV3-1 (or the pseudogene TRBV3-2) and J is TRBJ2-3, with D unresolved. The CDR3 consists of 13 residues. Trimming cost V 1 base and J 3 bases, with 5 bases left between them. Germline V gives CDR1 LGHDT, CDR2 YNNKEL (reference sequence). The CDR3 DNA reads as TGTGCCAGCAGCCAAGCAGTAACAGATACGCAGTATTTT. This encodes CASSQAVTDTQYF.

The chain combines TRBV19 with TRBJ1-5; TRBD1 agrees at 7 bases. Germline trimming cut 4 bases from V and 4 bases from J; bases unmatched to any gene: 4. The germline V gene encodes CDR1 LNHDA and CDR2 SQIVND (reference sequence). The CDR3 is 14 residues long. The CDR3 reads CASSTDRENQPQHF. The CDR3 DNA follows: TGTGCCAGTAGTACCGACAGGGAGAATCAGCCCCAGCATTTT.

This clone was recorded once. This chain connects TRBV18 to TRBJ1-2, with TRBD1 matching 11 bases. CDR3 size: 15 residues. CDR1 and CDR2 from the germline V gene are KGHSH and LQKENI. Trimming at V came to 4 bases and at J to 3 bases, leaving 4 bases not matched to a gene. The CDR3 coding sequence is TGTGCCAGCTCACTCGGACAGGGGGCTGACTATGGCTACACCTTC. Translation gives CASSLGQGADYGYTF.

The DNA of the CDR3 is TGTGCCAGCAGTCGGACAGGGGGCGGTAATGAAAAACTGTTTTTT. It is translated as CASSRTGGGNEKLFF. The chain employs TRBV2 and TRBJ1-4; 11 positions agree with TRBD1. The trim removed 5 bases at V and 4 bases at J, leaving 3 bases unmatched. The CDR3 runs to 15 residues. CDR1 and CDR2 (germline): SNHLY, FYNNEI.

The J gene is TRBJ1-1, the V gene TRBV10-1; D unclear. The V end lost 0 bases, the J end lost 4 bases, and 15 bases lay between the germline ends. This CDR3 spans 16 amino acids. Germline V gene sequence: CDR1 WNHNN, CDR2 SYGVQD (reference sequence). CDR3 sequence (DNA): TGCGCCAGCAGTGAGTCGACCACAGTTTACTCCACTGAAGCTTTCTTT. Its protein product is CASSESTTVYSTEAFF.

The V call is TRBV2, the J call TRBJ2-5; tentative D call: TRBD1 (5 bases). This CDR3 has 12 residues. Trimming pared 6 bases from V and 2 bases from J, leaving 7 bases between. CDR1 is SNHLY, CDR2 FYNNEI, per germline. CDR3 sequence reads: CASSTGQETQYF. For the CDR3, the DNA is TGTGCCAGCAGCACAGGACAAGAGACCCAGTACTTC. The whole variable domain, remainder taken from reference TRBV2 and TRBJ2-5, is EPEVTQTPSHQVTQMGQEVILRCVPISNHLYFYWYRQILGQKVEFLVSFYNNEISEKSEIFDDQFSVERPDGSNFTLKIRSTKLEDSAMYFCASSTGQETQYFGPGTRLLVL.

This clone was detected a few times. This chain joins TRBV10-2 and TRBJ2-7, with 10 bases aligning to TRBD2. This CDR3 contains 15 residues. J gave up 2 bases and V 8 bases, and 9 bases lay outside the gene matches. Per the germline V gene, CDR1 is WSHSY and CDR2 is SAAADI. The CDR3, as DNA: TGCGCCAGCGTATCTAGCGGGGGCCCCCCCTACGAGCAGTACTTC. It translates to CASVSSGGPPYEQYF.

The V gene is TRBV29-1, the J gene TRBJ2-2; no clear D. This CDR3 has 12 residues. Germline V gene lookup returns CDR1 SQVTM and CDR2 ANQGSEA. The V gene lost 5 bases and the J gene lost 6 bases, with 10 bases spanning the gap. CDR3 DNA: TGCAGCGTTTCTGCGGAAGCCGGGGAGCTGTTTTTT. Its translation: CSVSAEAGELFF.

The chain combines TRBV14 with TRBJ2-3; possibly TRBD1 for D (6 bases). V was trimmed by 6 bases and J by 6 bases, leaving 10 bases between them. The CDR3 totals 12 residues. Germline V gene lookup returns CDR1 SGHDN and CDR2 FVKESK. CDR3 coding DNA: TGTGCCAGCAGTCAAACAGGGGATACGCAGTATTTT. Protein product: CASSQTGDTQYF.

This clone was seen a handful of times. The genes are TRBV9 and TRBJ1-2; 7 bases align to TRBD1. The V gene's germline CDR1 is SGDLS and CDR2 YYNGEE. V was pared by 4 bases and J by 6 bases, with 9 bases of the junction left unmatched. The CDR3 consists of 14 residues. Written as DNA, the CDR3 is TGTGCCAGCAGCTTCCGAGACAGGGCCGATGGCTACACCTTC. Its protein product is CASSFRDRADGYTF.

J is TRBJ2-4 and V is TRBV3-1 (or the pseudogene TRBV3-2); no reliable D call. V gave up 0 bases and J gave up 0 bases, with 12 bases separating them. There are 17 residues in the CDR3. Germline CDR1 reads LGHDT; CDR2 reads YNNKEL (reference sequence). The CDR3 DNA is TGTGCCAGCAGCCAAGAAAGTTCCAGAGGAGCCAAAAACATTCAGTACTTC. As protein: CASSQESSRGAKNIQYF.

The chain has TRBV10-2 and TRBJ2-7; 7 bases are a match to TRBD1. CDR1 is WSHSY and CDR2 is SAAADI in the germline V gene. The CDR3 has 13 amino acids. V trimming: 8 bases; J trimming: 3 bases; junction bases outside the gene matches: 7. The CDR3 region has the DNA TGCGCCAGCGGAGAGACAGGGTACTACGAGCAGTACTTC. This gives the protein CASGETGYYEQYF.

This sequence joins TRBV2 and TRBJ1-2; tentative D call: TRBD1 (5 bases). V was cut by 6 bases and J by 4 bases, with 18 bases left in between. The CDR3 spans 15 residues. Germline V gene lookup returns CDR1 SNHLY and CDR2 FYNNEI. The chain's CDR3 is CASRGLPTGGYGYTF. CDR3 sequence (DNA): TGTGCCAGCAGGGGACTACCGACCGGGGGCTATGGCTACACCTTC.

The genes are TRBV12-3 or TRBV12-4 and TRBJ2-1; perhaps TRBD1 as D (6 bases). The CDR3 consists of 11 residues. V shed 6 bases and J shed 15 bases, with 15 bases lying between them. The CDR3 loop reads CASSEPGQLFF. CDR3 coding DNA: TGTGCCAGCAGCGAACCGGGACAATTGTTCTTC.

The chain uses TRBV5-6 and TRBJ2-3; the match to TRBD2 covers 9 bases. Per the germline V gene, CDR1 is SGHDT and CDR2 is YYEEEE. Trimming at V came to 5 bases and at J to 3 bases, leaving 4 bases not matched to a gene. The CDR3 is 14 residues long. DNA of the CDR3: TGTGCCAGCAGTTCCGGACTAGCGACAGATACGCAGTATTTT. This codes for CASSSGLATDTQYF.